Many counts were recorded for the clone carrying this TCR beta chain. As yet, its antigen is unknown. TCRdb passed the reads through MiXCR, listing each CDR3 protein once. This table has approximately 150,000 distinct CDR3 sequences, less than 25% appearing once. This record comes from a study of T cell repertoires in cytomegalovirus infection. Study at large: CMV epitopes, recently identified HLA-C-restricted and well-studied HLA-B-restricted, were used. Signatures in public TCR beta sequences pointed to both CMV infection and matching HLA type.

Findings and limits, study-wide: Cumulated frequencies of public TCR beta families served to identify carriers of CMV plus the relevant HLA.

V lost 4 bases and J 0 bases, leaving 9 bases between the germline ends. CDR1 and CDR2 (germline): SGHAT, FQNNGV. The CDR3 is made up of 14 amino acids. The chain combines TRBV11-2 with TRBJ1-1; D uncertain. This clonotype originated in a human donor in good health (CMV status not recorded). Some clones in this sample may be carry-over from other donors' samples. The sequences come from CD8+ T cells from cultured PBMCs, collected from culture after CMV antigen stimulation. The CDR3 DNA reads as TGTGCCAGCAGCTCTGACGGTATGAACACTGAAGCTTTCTTT. Translated: CASSSDGMNTEAFF. Drawing the rest from reference TRBV11-2 and TRBJ1-1, the complete variable domain is EAGVAQSPRYKIIEKRQSVAFWCNPISGHATLYWYQQILGQGPKLLIQFQNNGVVDDSQLPKDRFSAERLKGVDSTLKIQPAKLEDSAVYLCASSSDGMNTEAFFGQGTRLTVV.